The 9 T cell receptor beta chains below were found in one sample sequenced in a study of OX40 agonist ivuxolimab in advanced cancers. Sequenced by immunoSEQ multiplex PCR; TCRdb stores in-frame clones only, minus some. Here the sample spans 75,000 to 90,000 clones, around 94% being singletons. This sample comprised CD4+ or CD8+ T cells sorted from blood, obtained in a trial of the OX40 agonist ivuxolimab. The receptors were gathered from an adult with an advanced solid tumor such as melanoma, head and neck, liver or kidney cancer.

This chain uses TRBV5-1 with TRBJ2-3; D is unresolved. Germline V gives CDR1 SGHRS, CDR2 YFSETQ. The CDR3 extends over 14 amino acids. Trimming pared 4 bases from V and 0 bases from J, leaving 9 bases between. The CDR3 DNA sequence: TGCGCCAGCAGCCTGGATGTTAGCACAGATACGCAGTATTTT. Amino acid sequence: CASSLDVSTDTQYF.

There are a few counts of this clone. This chain uses TRBV15 with TRBJ2-7; D ambiguous. This CDR3 spans 14 amino acids. V dropped 0 bases and J dropped 3 bases, with 9 bases sitting between them. CDR1 is LNHNV and CDR2 is YYDKDF in the germline V gene (reference sequence). The CDR3 loop reads CATSRDRKSYEQYF. The CDR3 DNA reads TGTGCCACCAGCAGAGATAGAAAGAGCTACGAGCAGTACTTC.

The CDR3 DNA reads as TGTGCCAGCAGCCCAATAGGCGGGAACACCGGGGAGCTGTTTTTT. Amino acid sequence: CASSPIGGNTGELFF. The genes are TRBV7-9 and TRBJ2-2; D is unresolved. The germline CDR1 and CDR2 sequences are SEHNR and FQNEAQ (reference sequence). V shed 5 bases and J shed 1 base, with 11 bases lying between them. The CDR3 is 15 residues long. Complete variable domain (other parts from reference TRBV7-9 and TRBJ2-2): DTGVSQNPRHKITKRGQNVTFRCDPISEHNRLYWYRQTLGQGPEFLTYFQNEAQLEKSRLLSDRFSAERPKGSFSTLEIQRTEQGDSAMYLCASSPIGGNTGELFFGEGSRLTVL.

This chain joins TRBV5-1 and TRBJ2-1, with D tentatively TRBD1 (6 bases). Germline CDR1 SGHRS, CDR2 YFSETQ. Trimming pared 0 bases from V and 12 bases from J, leaving 16 bases between. There are 14 residues in the CDR3. CDR3 sequence reads: CASSLELSQGWQFF. The CDR3 nucleotides are TGCGCCAGCAGCTTGGAGCTCAGTCAGGGGTGGCAGTTCTTC.

The V gene is TRBV6-6, the J gene TRBJ1-5, with a tentative D call TRBD1 (5 bases). This CDR3 contains 15 residues. The V end lost 7 bases, the J end lost 5 bases, and 18 bases lay between the germline ends. CDR1 MNHNY and CDR2 SVGAGI come from the germline V gene (reference sequence). CDR3: CASTKGQGYYQPQHF. In DNA, the CDR3 is TGTGCCAGCACCAAGGGGCAGGGATACTATCAGCCCCAGCATTTT.

In nucleotides, the CDR3 is TGTGCCAGCAGCTCGGGGACCTTGAGCACTGAAGCTTTCTTT. Residues: CASSSGTLSTEAFF. This chain joins TRBV7-8 and TRBJ1-1; maybe TRBD1 (5 bases). V was cut by 4 bases and J by 4 bases, with 13 bases left in between. The CDR3 sequence is 14 residues long. CDR1 SGHVS and CDR2 FQNEAQ come from the germline V gene.

The chain is built from TRBV7-8 and TRBJ1-2; D unclear. The germline V and J ends were trimmed by 3 bases and 8 bases, with 10 bases remaining between them. Germline lookup yields CDR1 SGHVS and CDR2 FQNEAQ. The CDR3 consists of 12 residues. CDR3 loop: CASSFAREGYTF. CDR3 DNA: TGTGCCAGCAGCTTTGCCCGAGAGGGCTACACCTTC.

V and J are TRBV18 and TRBJ2-5; TRBD2 might be the D (5 bases). CDR3 length: 14 residues. V shed 3 bases and J shed 5 bases, with 13 bases lying between them. The V gene's germline CDR1 is KGHSH and CDR2 LQKENI. Here the CDR3 reads CASSPAGPGETQYF. CDR3 in DNA: TGTGCCAGCTCACCGGCCGGGCCGGGGGAGACCCAGTACTTC.

The table lists this clone with a count of one. The chain joins TRBV29-1 to TRBJ1-1; D remains unclear. V was shortened by 7 bases and J by 1 base, with 13 bases between the two germline ends. The germline V gene encodes CDR1 SQVTM and CDR2 ANQGSEA. CDR3 length: 13 residues. The CDR3 sequence is CSGKGSTNTEAFF. The CDR3 DNA reads as TGCAGCGGGAAAGGCTCGACGAACACTGAAGCTTTCTTT. Full variable domain (missing parts from reference TRBV29-1 and TRBJ1-1): SAVISQKPSRDICQRGTSLTIQCQVDSQVTMMFWYRQQPGQSLTLIATANQGSEATYESGFVIDKFPISRPNLTFSTLTVSNMSPEDSSIYLCSGKGSTNTEAFFGQGTRLTVV.